These T cell receptor beta chains were read from a single sample in a study of T-cell memory formation after mild COVID-19. TCRdb passed the 5' RACE reads through MiXCR, listing each CDR3 protein once. The sample carries about 110,000 distinct CDR3 sequences, 22% recorded once. Sample: PBMCs or a T cell subset sorted from them (not recorded which). These receptor sequences come from a man aged 18 to 30 who had mild COVID-19 (a few samples of this study predate the infection). Cell type and time point are not known. Both conserved end residues are part of each CDR3. Each record gives: D gene, V gene, J gene, clone size, CDR3 protein, CDR3 DNA. A D gene is named only where the DNA matches it firmly. The listing skips clone size in some rows; elsewhere it reads once, few, many or a size class.

.	TRBV7-3	TRBJ2-3	.	CASADSATDTQYF	TGTGCCAGCGCGGACTCAGCGACAGATACGCAGTATTTT
.	TRBV24-1	TRBJ2-2	.	CATSDPERANTGELFF	TGTGCCACCAGTGACCCCGAGAGGGCGAACACCGGGGAGCTGTTTTTT
TRBD2	TRBV7-8	TRBJ2-2	few	CASSLGAGGTNTGELFF	TGTGCCAGCAGCTTAGGAGCGGGGGGAACGAACACCGGGGAGCTGTTTTTT
TRBD1	TRBV7-6	TRBJ2-7	.	CASSQGDDRAYEKYF	TGTGCCAGCAGCCAGGGGGATGACAGAGCCTACGAGAAGTACTTC
TRBD2	TRBV27	TRBJ2-1	.	CASTFIVQGLAGVKDNEQFF	TGTGCCAGCACCTTTATTGTCCAGGGACTAGCGGGAGTGAAGGACAATGAGCAGTTCTTC
.	TRBV5-1	TRBJ2-7	.	CASSLGRASYEQYF	TGCGCCAGCAGCTTGGGGCGGGCGTCCTACGAGCAGTACTTC
.	TRBV10-3	TRBJ2-7	many	CAIKGSTSYEQYF	TGTGCCATCAAAGGCAGTACAAGCTACGAGCAGTACTTC
.	TRBV10-3	TRBJ2-2	.	CAISASETGELFF	TGTGCCATCAGTGCAAGCGAGACCGGGGAGCTGTTTTTT
.	TRBV6-2/TRBV6-3	TRBJ1-5	.	CASSIYREGLPQHF	TGTGCCAGCAGTATCTACAGGGAAGGTTTGCCCCAGCATTTT
.	TRBV6-5	TRBJ2-7	.	CASSAMDYEQYF	TGTGCCAGCAGCGCAATGGACTACGAGCAGTACTTC
.	TRBV4-1	TRBJ1-4	.	CASSQRANNEKLFF	TGCGCCAGCAGCCAGAGGGCGAATAATGAAAAACTGTTTTTT
.	TRBV4-3	TRBJ2-6	many	CASSQQGLSGANVLTF	TGCGCCAGCAGCCAGCAGGGGCTCTCTGGGGCCAACGTCCTGACTTTC
.	TRBV6-5	TRBJ2-7	.	CASSYSDSYEQYF	TGTGCCAGCAGTTACTCGGACAGTTACGAGCAGTACTTC
.	TRBV6-5	TRBJ2-2	few	CASSYSTSGHGELFF	TGTGCCAGCAGTTACTCGACCTCGGGTCACGGGGAGCTGTTTTTT
.	TRBV19	TRBJ1-3	.	CASNKDKAAIYF	TGTGCCAGTAATAAGGACAAGGCGGCCATATATTTT
.	TRBV30	TRBJ2-2	many	CAWSVIIGAGELFF	TGTGCCTGGAGTGTAATAATTGGGGCCGGGGAGCTGTTTTTT
.	TRBV6-2/TRBV6-3	TRBJ2-6	few	CASMAKTLRGPGANVLTF	TGTGCCAGCATGGCGAAAACTCTGAGGGGTCCTGGGGCCAACGTCCTGACTTTC
TRBD1	TRBV12-3/TRBV12-4	TRBJ1-6	few	CASSYGTGGIFSPLHF	TGTGCCAGCAGTTACGGGACAGGGGGAATCTTTTCACCCCTCCACTTT
.	TRBV6-6	TRBJ2-7	few	CASSYALGGEQYF	TGTGCCAGCAGTTACGCCTTAGGCGGCGAGCAGTACTTC
.	TRBV7-9	TRBJ2-7	.	CASSPPLTNEQYF	TGTGCCAGCAGCCCTCCCCTCACCAACGAGCAGTACTTC
.	TRBV12-3/TRBV12-4	TRBJ2-5	.	CASSLLGSGTQYF	TGTGCCAGCAGTTTACTCGGTAGCGGGACCCAGTACTTC
.	TRBV4-1	TRBJ1-2	.	CASSQEGRPNYGYTF	TGCGCCAGCAGCCAAGAGGGACGGCCTAACTATGGCTACACCTTC
.	TRBV7-9	TRBJ1-2	few	CASSLAAGGYTF	TGTGCCAGCAGCTTAGCGGCCGGGGGCTACACCTTC
.	TRBV29-1	TRBJ1-2	.	CSVASQDGYTF	TGCAGCGTTGCCTCGCAGGATGGCTACACCTTC
.	TRBV6-2/TRBV6-3	TRBJ2-3	few	CASTYGSSTDTQYF	TGTGCCAGCACCTACGGCAGTAGCACAGATACGCAGTATTTT
.	TRBV7-9	TRBJ2-5	.	CASSGTGTTTQETQYF	TGTGCCAGCAGCGGTACCGGGACCACCACCCAAGAGACCCAGTACTTC
TRBD1	TRBV7-9	TRBJ2-1	.	CASSSTAGTGLYEQFF	TGTGCCAGCAGCTCGACCGCCGGGACAGGGTTGTATGAGCAGTTCTTC
TRBD1	TRBV7-2	TRBJ1-3	few	CASSFGTGGTIYF	TGTGCCAGCAGCTTTGGGACAGGGGGGACCATATATTTT
.	TRBV5-1	TRBJ2-2	.	CASSLLEPTPNTGELFF	TGCGCCAGCAGCTTACTAGAGCCGACACCGAACACCGGGGAGCTGTTTTTT
.	TRBV4-1	TRBJ2-1	.	CASRGTTNNEQFF	TGCGCCAGTAGAGGGACAACAAACAATGAGCAGTTCTTC
.	TRBV3-1	TRBJ2-4	.	CASSQTQRGAKNIQYF	TGTGCCAGCAGCCAAACACAAAGGGGGGCCAAAAACATTCAGTACTTC
.	TRBV6-5	TRBJ2-3	few	CASSKTTGERDTQYF	TGTGCCAGCAGCAAAACTACCGGGGAAAGAGATACGCAGTATTTT
.	TRBV6-2/TRBV6-3	TRBJ1-1	.	CASSRGRSFNTEAFF	TGTGCCAGCTCGCGGGGACGGTCGTTTAACACTGAAGCTTTCTTT
.	TRBV7-9	TRBJ1-2	few	CASSAPGPSSNYGYTF	TGTGCCAGCAGCGCGCCGGGACCCTCTTCTAACTATGGCTACACCTTC
TRBD1	TRBV27	TRBJ2-2	.	CASRLETGDTGELFF	TGTGCCAGCCGATTGGAAACAGGGGACACCGGGGAGCTGTTTTTT
.	TRBV7-9	TRBJ2-7	few	CASSLAVTGDYEQYF	TGTGCCAGCAGCTTAGCAGTCACCGGCGACTACGAGCAGTACTTC
.	TRBV7-7	TRBJ2-3	few	CASSSEGEDTQYF	TGTGCCAGCAGCTCGGAGGGAGAGGATACGCAGTATTTT
TRBD1	TRBV4-2	TRBJ2-1	few	CASSQVPGQSNEQFF	TGTGCCAGCAGCCAAGTACCGGGACAGTCCAATGAGCAGTTCTTC
.	TRBV7-3	TRBJ2-7	.	CASSLNGGPGYEQYF	TGTGCCAGCAGCTTAAACGGGGGGCCTGGCTACGAGCAGTACTTC
.	TRBV15	TRBJ2-2	medium-sized	CATSSGTGDTGELFF	TGTGCCACCAGCAGTGGGACGGGGGACACCGGGGAGCTGTTTTTT
TRBD2	TRBV2	TRBJ2-2	.	CASSEVPASGGALRTGELFF	TGTGCCAGCAGTGAAGTCCCGGCTAGCGGGGGGGCCTTGAGGACCGGGGAGCTGTTTTTT
.	TRBV6-2/TRBV6-3	TRBJ1-1	.	CASRTHRAEGSEAFF	TGTGCCAGCAGAACTCACAGGGCCGAAGGCTCTGAAGCTTTCTTT
.	TRBV4-1	TRBJ1-1	few	CASRAEGRGNTEAFF	TGCGCCAGTCGAGCCGAGGGCAGGGGGAACACTGAAGCTTTCTTT
TRBD1	TRBV7-9	TRBJ1-4	.	CASSPGTVNEKLFF	TGTGCCAGCAGCCCAGGGACAGTAAATGAAAAACTGTTTTTT
.	TRBV5-1	TRBJ2-6	few	CASRVPGVSPVSGANVLTF	TGCGCCAGCAGGGTTCCAGGCGTCTCGCCGGTCAGTGGGGCCAACGTCCTGACTTTC
.	TRBV10-3	TRBJ2-7	.	CAITARPDTQYF	TGTGCCATCACCGCTCGGCCAGACACGCAGTACTTC
TRBD1	TRBV4-3	TRBJ2-1	many	CASSQDLGQGASNEQFF	TGCGCCAGCAGCCAAGATCTAGGACAGGGGGCATCAAATGAGCAGTTCTTC
.	TRBV6-5	TRBJ2-6	.	CASSDGVSGANVLTF	TGTGCCAGCAGCGACGGGGTTTCTGGGGCCAACGTCCTGACTTTC